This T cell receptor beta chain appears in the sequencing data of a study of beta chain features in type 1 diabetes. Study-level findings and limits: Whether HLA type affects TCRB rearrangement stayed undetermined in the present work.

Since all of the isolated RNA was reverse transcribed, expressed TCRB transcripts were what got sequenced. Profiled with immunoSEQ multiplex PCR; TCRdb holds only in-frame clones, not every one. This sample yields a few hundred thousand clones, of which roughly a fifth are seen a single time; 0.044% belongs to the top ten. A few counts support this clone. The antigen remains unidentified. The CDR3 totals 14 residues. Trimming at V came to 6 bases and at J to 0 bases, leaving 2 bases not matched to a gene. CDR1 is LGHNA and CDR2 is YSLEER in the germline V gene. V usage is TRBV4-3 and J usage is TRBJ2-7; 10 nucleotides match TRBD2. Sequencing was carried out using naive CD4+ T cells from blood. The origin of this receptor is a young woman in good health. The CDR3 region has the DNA TGCGCCAGCAGTAGGACTAGCGGCTCCTACGAGCAGTACTTC. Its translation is CASSRTSGSYEQYF.